These T cell receptor beta chains were read from a single sample in a study of blood T cell repertoires in COVID-19. This table comes from immunoSEQ multiplex PCR, and its TCRdb copy is limited to in-frame clones, with some not included. The sample records more than 200,000 clones, around nine tenths being singletons. The sample comprised PBMCs or T cells enriched from blood (not recorded which). The receptors shown here come from a woman in her 30s who had been exposed to COVID-19. CDR3s include the opening cysteine and the closing phenylalanine or tryptophan. D genes are given only for firm matches. Where a row states a size, it is once, few, many or the class of an expanded clone; other rows omit it.

J	V	D	size	DNA	CDR3
TRBJ2-7	TRBV9	TRBD1	.	TGTGCCAGTGCGACAGGGGTGAAAACCGAGCAGTACTTC	CASATGVKTEQYF
TRBJ2-7	TRBV27	TRBD2	.	TGTGCCAGCAGTGGCTGGGAGGGCGAGCAGTACTTC	CASSGWEGEQYF
TRBJ1-1	TRBV7-2	.	.	TGTGCCAGCAGGAGGACGGGACTTAACACTGAAGCTTTCTTT	CASRRTGLNTEAFF
TRBJ1-1	TRBV7-2	.	.	TGTGCCAGCAGCCATGATGGGGGGACTGAAGCTTTCTTT	CASSHDGGTEAFF
TRBJ1-6	TRBV21-1	.	.	TGTGCCAGCAAAGAAGCCAGGGTTTCACCCCTCCACTTT	CASKEARVSPLHF
TRBJ1-2	TRBV5-1	.	.	TGCGCCAGCAGCTTGGAGAAGGCGGGCTATGGCTACACCTTC	CASSLEKAGYGYTF
TRBJ2-5	TRBV3-1/TRBV3-2	TRBD1	.	TGTGCCAGCAGCCAAGATCGAAGGGACAGGGCCCACCAAGAGACCCAGTACTTC	CASSQDRRDRAHQETQYF
TRBJ2-1	TRBV5-1	TRBD2	once	TGCGCCAGCAGCTCCCGGACGGCGACTAGCGGGAGAGGAGGGTACAATGAGCAGTTCTTC	CASSSRTATSGRGGYNEQFF
TRBJ2-1	TRBV11-3	TRBD2	.	TGTGCCAGCAGCTTAGGCGGGAGGTTATCGGGTGAGCAGTTCTTC	CASSLGGRLSGEQFF
TRBJ1-4	TRBV19	.	.	TGTGCCAGTACAGGACTTGCAACTAATGAAAAACTGTTTTTT	CASTGLATNEKLFF
TRBJ2-3	TRBV24-1	.	.	TGTGCCACCAGTGACACTGGGACTTACGATACGCAGTATTTT	CATSDTGTYDTQYF
TRBJ1-4	TRBV19	TRBD1	.	TGTGCCAGTAGTACCGGACAGGGGGCGAATGAAAAACTGTTTTTT	CASSTGQGANEKLFF
TRBJ1-6	TRBV28	.	.	TGTGCCAGCAGTCCTCCCGACAGTTATAGCTCCTATAATTCACCCCTCCACTTT	CASSPPDSYSSYNSPLHF
TRBJ1-2	TRBV6-5	TRBD1	once	TGTGCCAGCAGTTCCACCGATACAGGGGACTATGGCTACACCTTC	CASSSTDTGDYGYTF
TRBJ2-1	TRBV28	.	.	TGTGCCAGCAGTTTAGGGGGACTTCTCGGGTCCTACAATGAGCAGTTCTTC	CASSLGGLLGSYNEQFF
TRBJ1-2	TRBV5-1	.	.	TGCGCCAGCAGCTTGGAGTGGGGGGTCTATGGCTACACCTTC	CASSLEWGVYGYTF
TRBJ2-7	TRBV28	TRBD2	.	TGTGCCAGCAGCTACCGACTAGCGGGAAACTACGAGCAGTACTTC	CASSYRLAGNYEQYF
TRBJ2-4	TRBV28	.	.	TGTGCCAGCAGTTTAAATAGCCGCGTAATAGCCAAAAACATTCAGTACTTC	CASSLNSRVIAKNIQYF